Shown below are 26 T cell receptor beta chains from a single sample sequenced in a study of CD8 T cells in Susac syndrome. With random hexamers, reverse transcription was performed on about 0.5 to 1 ug of RNA. TCRdb reprocessed the immunoSEQ multiplex PCR reads with MiXCR, giving one entry per CDR3 protein. The sample carries about 140,000 distinct CDR3 sequences, around 96% recorded once. Sequencing used CD4+ T cells from PBMCs. These receptors were obtained from a human donor with multiple sclerosis.

The rearrangement uses TRBV23-1 and TRBJ1-6, with 8 positions matching TRBD1. TRBV23-1 falls under the ORF class, with uncertain function. The trim removed 9 bases at V and 7 bases at J, leaving 8 bases unmatched. This CDR3 contains 14 residues. The CDR3 sequence: CARGTTGVNSPLHF. The CDR3 coding sequence is TGCGCCAGGGGAACGACAGGGGTAAATTCACCCCTCCACTTT.

The chain employs TRBV28 and TRBJ2-7; 10 positions agree with TRBD1. CDR1 is MDHEN, CDR2 SYDVKM, per germline. Germline trimming cut 4 bases from V and 12 bases from J; bases unmatched to any gene: 12. The CDR3 totals 14 residues. The CDR3 here is CASSWGQGKMRRYF. CDR3 bases: TGTGCCAGCAGTTGGGGACAGGGGAAAATGCGGCGGTACTTC.

The rearrangement uses TRBV2 and TRBJ1-1; D remains ambiguous. CDR3 length: 14 residues. The V gene lost 6 bases and the J gene lost 4 bases, with 15 bases spanning the gap. Germline V gives CDR1 SNHLY, CDR2 FYNNEI. CDR3 loop: CASSQAGRGTEAFF. The CDR3 DNA reads TGTGCCAGCAGCCAAGCGGGTCGTGGCACTGAAGCTTTCTTT.

J is TRBJ1-6 and V is TRBV24-1, with D unclear. Germline V gene data show CDR1 as KGHDR and CDR2 as SFDVKD. This CDR3 spans 13 amino acids. Trimming stripped 3 bases from V and 13 bases from J, with 12 bases between. The CDR3 region is CATSDASGRPLHF. The CDR3 DNA is TGTGCCACCAGTGATGCCTCCGGCCGGCCCCTCCACTTT.

The chain combines TRBV7-3 with TRBJ2-3; TRBD2 might be the D (7 bases). The V end was cut by 6 bases, the J end by 1 base, with 11 bases between. Germline CDR1 SGHTA, CDR2 FQGTGA. The CDR3 runs to 14 residues. The CDR3 is CASSRGGGTDTQYF. DNA for the CDR3: TGTGCCAGCAGTAGGGGGGGTGGCACAGATACGCAGTATTTT. Together with reference TRBV7-3 and TRBJ2-3, the CDR3 gives the full variable domain: GAGVSQTPSNKVTEKGKYVELRCDPISGHTALYWYRQSLGQGPEFLIYFQGTGAADDSGLPNDRFFAVRPEGSVSTLKIQRTERGDSAVYLCASSRGGGTDTQYFGPGTRLTVL.

The chain uses TRBV9 and TRBJ1-4; maybe TRBD1 (6 bases). The CDR3 spans 15 residues. V was shortened by 3 bases and J by 7 bases, with 16 bases between the two germline ends. Germline loops: CDR1 SGDLS, CDR2 YYNGEE. This CDR3 is CASSASLGAGEKLFF. CDR3 nucleotides: TGTGCCAGCAGCGCGAGCCTGGGGGCAGGTGAAAAACTGTTTTTT.

The chain is built from TRBV19 and TRBJ2-5, with D uncertain. This CDR3 spans 15 amino acids. Trimming shortened V by 6 bases and J by 2 bases, and 16 bases separated the two germline ends. CDR1 and CDR2 (germline): LNHDA, SQIVND (reference sequence). The CDR3 DNA is TGTGCCAGTAGGCTACGGACGAATAAACAAGAGACCCAGTACTTC. Its protein product is CASRLRTNKQETQYF.

The table lists this clonotype with a count of one. The rearrangement joins TRBV13 to TRBJ1-2, with D unclear. In germline, CDR1 is PRHDT, CDR2 FYEKMQ (reference sequence). V dropped 1 base and J dropped 4 bases, with 10 bases sitting between them. CDR3 length: 14 residues. In DNA form, the CDR3 reads TGTGCCAGCAGCTTAGTAGCAGCTCTCTATGGCTACACCTTC. Translation: CASSLVAALYGYTF.

The genes are TRBV29-1 and TRBJ2-3; no clear D gene. Trimming stripped 3 bases from V and 8 bases from J, with 15 bases between. The CDR3 runs 13 residues. Germline assignment: CDR1 SQVTM and CDR2 ANQGSEA. The CDR3 loop reads CSVDSGSSVTQYF. Here the CDR3 DNA reads TGCAGCGTTGATTCCGGGTCCTCTGTTACGCAGTATTTT.

The V gene is TRBV5-1, the J gene TRBJ1-1, with D possibly TRBD1 on 6 matching bases. V dropped 4 bases and J dropped 12 bases, with 16 bases sitting between them. Germline CDR1 SGHRS, CDR2 YFSETQ. This CDR3 is 12 amino acids long. DNA of the CDR3: TGCGCCAGCAGCCCGGGCAGGGGTGAGTCTTTCTTT. Its translation is CASSPGRGESFF.

DNA for the CDR3: TGTGCCAGTCATTCCTTCTCTGGGACGGAAAATGGCTACACCTTC. Translating it yields CASHSFSGTENGYTF. The chain has TRBV28 and TRBJ1-2; possible D gene TRBD1, 5 bases. Per germline, CDR1 MDHEN and CDR2 SYDVKM. V was cut by 9 bases and J by 6 bases, with 23 bases left in between. The CDR3 loop spans 15 amino acids.

The V call is TRBV5-1, the J call TRBJ2-5; 7 bases fit TRBD2. Trimming at V came to 4 bases and at J to 4 bases, leaving 10 bases not matched to a gene. CDR3 length: 15 amino acids. Germline V gene data show CDR1 as SGHRS and CDR2 as YFSETQ. CDR3 sequence reads: CASSLLARGGETQYF. In DNA form, the CDR3 reads TGCGCCAGCAGCCTACTAGCGCGTGGGGGAGAGACCCAGTACTTC. Combining the CDR3 with reference TRBV5-1 and TRBJ2-5 gives the whole variable domain KAGVTQTPRYLIKTRGQQVTLSCSPISGHRSVSWYQQTPGQGLQFLFEYFSETQRNKGNFPGRFSGRQFSNSRSEMNVSTLELGDSALYLCASSLLARGGETQYFGPGTRLLVL.

V is TRBV25-1 and J is TRBJ1-6; 7 positions match TRBD1. The CDR3 is made up of 15 amino acids. The V and J ends lost 7 bases and 6 bases, in that order; junction bases with no gene match: 9. From germline, CDR1 is MGHDK and CDR2 SYGVNS. The CDR3 DNA follows: TGTGCCAGCAATCCCCGCGACAGGGCTAATTCACCCCTCCACTTT. Its protein is CASNPRDRANSPLHF.

The rearrangement links TRBV27 to TRBJ1-2, with 8 bases matching TRBD1. Germline V gene lookup returns CDR1 MNHEY and CDR2 SMNVEV (reference sequence). CDR3 size: 15 residues. J lost 5 bases, V lost 3 bases, and 8 bases had no gene match. DNA of the CDR3: TGTGCCAGCAGTTTCGGTACAGGGGGAACGTATGGCTACACCTTC. Translation gives CASSFGTGGTYGYTF.

The chain carries TRBV20-1 and TRBJ1-5, with 10 bases that match TRBD1. Germline CDR1 DFQATT, CDR2 SNEGSKA (reference sequence). Trimming at V came to 1 base and at J to 1 base, leaving 13 bases not matched to a gene. CDR3 length equals 19 residues. In nucleotides, the CDR3 is TGCAGTGCTAGAGGCGGGGACAGGGGAGCCCTGGGGAGCAATCAGCCCCAGCATTTT. This translates into CSARGGDRGALGSNQPQHF.

Of note for this clonotype: At one end the junction does not follow the germline gene, possibly because of a read error. The genes are TRBV4-3 and TRBJ2-3; D may be TRBD1 (5 bases). From germline, CDR1 is LGHNA and CDR2 YSLEER. This CDR3 contains 16 residues. The CDR3 sequence: CANSLRALTGTDTQYF. The CDR3 DNA is TGCGCCAACAGCCTCAGGGCTCTTACGGGCACAGATACGCAGTATTTT.

This chain connects TRBV20-1 to TRBJ1-5; no definite D call. Germline V gene sequence: CDR1 DFQATT, CDR2 SNEGSKA (reference sequence). Trimming stripped 3 bases from V and 4 bases from J, with 10 bases between. The CDR3 runs 13 residues. The CDR3: CSASTADNQPQHF. The DNA for the CDR3 is TGCAGTGCTAGTACGGCAGATAATCAGCCCCAGCATTTT.

V and J are TRBV2 and TRBJ2-7; 7 positions match TRBD2. CDR3 length: 13 residues. CDR1 SNHLY and CDR2 FYNNEI come from the germline V gene. As DNA, the CDR3 is TGTGCAAGCGGGGACGTGAGCTCCTACGAGCAGTACTTC. Its protein product is CASGDVSSYEQYF.

Only one count was recorded for this clonotype. This chain uses TRBV25-1 with TRBJ2-7; no firm D call. Trimming cost V 3 bases and J 2 bases, with 8 bases left between them. CDR1 and CDR2 from the germline V gene are MGHDK and SYGVNS. There are 13 residues in the CDR3. Written as DNA, the CDR3 is TGTGCCAGCAGTGATCACCGTACCTACGAGCAGTACTTC. Translated, it gives CASSDHRTYEQYF.

This clonotype has just one count. The chain combines TRBV28 with TRBJ2-5; D gene uncertain. The CDR3 runs to 13 residues. Germline V gene lookup returns CDR1 MDHEN and CDR2 SYDVKM. The V end was cut by 0 bases, the J end by 4 bases, with 6 bases between. The CDR3 DNA reads TGTGCCAGCAGTTTATGGCAAGGAGAGACCCAGTACTTC. Translated: CASSLWQGETQYF.

The chain employs TRBV29-1 and TRBJ2-7; D gene unclear. V lost 2 bases and J 2 bases, leaving 19 bases between the germline ends. This CDR3 has 16 residues. The germline gives CDR1 SQVTM, CDR2 ANQGSEA. The CDR3 sequence: CSVELFGVNSPYEQYF. The CDR3 nucleotides are TGCAGCGTTGAATTATTTGGGGTAAACAGCCCCTACGAGCAGTACTTC.

The CDR3 region has the DNA TGTGCCAGCAGTTACTCACTACAGGGCGATTTCACCTTC. Its protein product is CASSYSLQGDFTF. The chain carries TRBV6-2 or TRBV6-3 and TRBJ1-2; possible D gene TRBD1, 6 bases. The germline V and J ends were trimmed by 0 bases and 13 bases, with 15 bases remaining between them. This CDR3 region has 13 residues. From germline, CDR1 is MNHEY and CDR2 SVGEGT.

The chain couples TRBV4-3 to TRBJ2-3, with TRBD2 as a possible D gene (6 bases). This CDR3 is built from 15 residues. Deletions cut 1 base from V and 2 bases from J, with 10 bases between. Per germline, CDR1 LGHNA and CDR2 YSLEER. The CDR3: CASSQVGGFTDTQYF. CDR3 coding DNA: TGCGCCAGCAGCCAAGTGGGGGGATTCACAGATACGCAGTATTTT.

The V and J genes are TRBV23-1 and TRBJ2-1; 10 bases fit TRBD1. TRBV23-1 is placed among ORFs of uncertain function. This CDR3 has 16 amino acids. With 3 bases clipped from V and 5 bases from J, the junction kept 7 bases outside the gene matches. This CDR3 reads CASSQPTGTGDNEQFF. CDR3 coding DNA: TGCGCCAGCAGTCAGCCAACCGGGACAGGGGACAATGAGCAGTTCTTC.

This rearrangement joins TRBV6-2 or TRBV6-3 to TRBJ2-7; TRBD1 matches at 9 bases. The CDR3 spans 13 residues. Germline assignment: CDR1 MNHEY and CDR2 SVGEGT. Germline trimming cut 10 bases from V and 4 bases from J; bases unmatched to any gene: 8. CDR3 sequence (DNA): TGTGCCACTTTGACGGGACAGGGTTACGAGCAGTACTTC. Protein sequence: CATLTGQGYEQYF.

The rearrangement uses TRBV28 and TRBJ2-3; D perhaps matches TRBD1 (6 bases). Trimming removed 6 bases from V and 5 bases from J, with 12 bases in between. CDR1 is MDHEN, CDR2 SYDVKM, per germline. This CDR3 contains 13 residues. This CDR3 is CASRRAGVDTQYF. In DNA, the CDR3 is TGTGCCAGCAGACGGGCAGGGGTAGATACGCAGTATTTT. Complete variable domain (other parts from reference TRBV28 and TRBJ2-3): DVKVTQSSRYLVKRTGEKVFLECVQDMDHENMFWYRQDPGLGLRLIYFSYDVKMKEKGDIPEGYSVSREKKERFSLILESASTNQTSMYLCASRRAGVDTQYFGPGTRLTVL.